This T cell receptor (beta chain) was sequenced in a study of blood T cells in healthy people across ages. The study's findings and limits: Strong correlation was found linking TCR beta diversity to naive T cell percentage.

The V segment lost 5 bases and the J segment 7 bases; nucleotides outside the gene matches: 10. This CDR3 has 15 amino acids. Germline lookup yields CDR1 SEHNR and CDR2 FQNEAQ (reference sequence). This clonotype was seen more than once but under ten times. What it binds is not known. There were healthy Caucasian individuals from Russia, aged roughly 6 to 95, serving as donors. Combining a sample-barcoded 5' primer with a J-beta primer mix, a second PCR ran for about 7 to 11 cycles. Each cDNA molecule received a tag from a template-switch adaptor that had 12 random nucleotides. TCRdb passed the 5' RACE reads through MiXCR, listing each CDR3 protein once. Here the sample spans about 780,000 distinct CDR3 sequences, about 45% being singletons.

Sequencing was carried out using blood. The clonotype was recovered from an elderly man in good health. The chain couples TRBV7-9 to TRBJ2-5; TRBD2 matches 10 bases. CDR3 DNA sequence: TGTGCCAGCAGCCACTCTACTAGCGGGGTCGGGACCCAGTACTTC. Encoded protein: CASSHSTSGVGTQYF.